A single sample is the source of the 3 T cell receptor beta chains below, sequenced in a study of identical twins. Using its own MiXCR run on the 5' RACE reads, TCRdb lists one record per CDR3 protein. The sample lists some 500,000 distinct CDR3 sequences, more than 9% occurring once. These data were also filed under a second study, of yellow fever vaccine responses in identical twins.

Material for sequencing was PBMCs. The receptor source for this set is a woman between 18 and 30 years old in good health.

This clonotype appeared a few times. The chain recombines TRBV7-8 with TRBJ2-1; D possibly corresponds to TRBD1 (6 bases). The V end lost 6 bases, the J end lost 6 bases, and 15 bases lay between the germline ends. The CDR3 totals 14 residues. Germline CDR1 is SGHVS and CDR2 is FQNEAQ. The CDR3 bases are TGTGCCAGCAGTCCCACAGGGAACGGCAATGAGCAGTTCTTC. Translated, it gives CASSPTGNGNEQFF.

This clonotype was counted at least ten times. The junction departs from germline at one end; a sequencing error may be responsible. The chain employs TRBV5-1 and TRBJ2-1; D is ambiguous. CDR3 size: 11 residues. Germline lookup yields CDR1 SGHRS and CDR2 YFSETQ. The CDR3 spells CASSLTNEQFF. The CDR3 DNA reads TGTGCCAGCAGCTTAACCAATGAGCAGTTCTTC.

This clonotype was observed many times. CDR3 sequence (DNA): TGTGCCAGCAGTACCCCCGGGACAGGGGTTAAGGAGCAGTACTTC. Protein sequence: CASSTPGTGVKEQYF. V gene TRBV27 combines with J gene TRBJ2-7; 10 bases agree with TRBD1. The germline V gene has CDR1 MNHEY and CDR2 SMNVEV (reference sequence). The trim removed 5 bases at V and 7 bases at J, leaving 11 bases unmatched. This CDR3 has 15 amino acids.